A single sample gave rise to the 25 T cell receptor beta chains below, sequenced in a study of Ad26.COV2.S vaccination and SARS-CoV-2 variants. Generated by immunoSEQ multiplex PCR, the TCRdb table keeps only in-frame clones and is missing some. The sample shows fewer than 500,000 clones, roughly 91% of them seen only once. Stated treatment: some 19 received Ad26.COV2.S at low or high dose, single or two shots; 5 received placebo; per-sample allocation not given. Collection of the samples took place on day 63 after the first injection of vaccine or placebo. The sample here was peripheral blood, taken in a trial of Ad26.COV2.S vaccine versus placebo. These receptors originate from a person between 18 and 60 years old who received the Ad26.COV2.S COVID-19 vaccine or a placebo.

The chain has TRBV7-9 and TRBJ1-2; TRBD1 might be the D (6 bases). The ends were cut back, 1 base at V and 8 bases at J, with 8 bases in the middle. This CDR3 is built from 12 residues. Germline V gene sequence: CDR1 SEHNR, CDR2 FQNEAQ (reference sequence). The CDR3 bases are TGTGCCAGCAGCTTAGGCGACAGGGGCTACACCTTC. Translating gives CASSLGDRGYTF.

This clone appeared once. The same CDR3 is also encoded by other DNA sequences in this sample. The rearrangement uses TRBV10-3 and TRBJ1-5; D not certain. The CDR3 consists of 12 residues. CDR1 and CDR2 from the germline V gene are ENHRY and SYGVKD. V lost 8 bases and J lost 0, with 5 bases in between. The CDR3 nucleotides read TGTGCCATCGGAGGTAGCAATCAGCCCCAGCATTTT. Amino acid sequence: CAIGGSNQPQHF.

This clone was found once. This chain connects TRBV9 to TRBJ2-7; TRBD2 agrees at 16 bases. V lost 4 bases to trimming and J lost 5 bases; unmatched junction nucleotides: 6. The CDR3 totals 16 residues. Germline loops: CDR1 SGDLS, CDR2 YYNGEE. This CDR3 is CASSLGTSGRANEQYF. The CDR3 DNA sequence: TGTGCCAGCAGCCTGGGGACTAGCGGGAGGGCCAACGAGCAGTACTTC. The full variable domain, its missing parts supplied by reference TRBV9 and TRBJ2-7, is DSGVTQTPKHLITATGQRVTLRCSPRSGDLSVYWYQQSLDQGLQFLIQYYNGEERAKGNILERFSAQQFPDLHSELNLSSLELGDSALYFCASSLGTSGRANEQYFGPGTRLTVT.

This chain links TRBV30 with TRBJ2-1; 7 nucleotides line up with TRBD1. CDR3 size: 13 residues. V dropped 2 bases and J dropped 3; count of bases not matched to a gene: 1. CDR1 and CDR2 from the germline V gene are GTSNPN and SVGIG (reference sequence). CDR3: CAWSRQGYNEQFF. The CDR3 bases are TGTGCCTGGAGTCGACAGGGCTACAATGAGCAGTTCTTC.

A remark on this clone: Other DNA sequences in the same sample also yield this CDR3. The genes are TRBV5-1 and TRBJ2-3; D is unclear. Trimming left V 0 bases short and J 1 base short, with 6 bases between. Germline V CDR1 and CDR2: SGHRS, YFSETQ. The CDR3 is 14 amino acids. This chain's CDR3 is CASSLGRGTDTQYF. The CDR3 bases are TGCGCCAGCAGCTTGGGAAGGGGCACAGATACGCAGTATTTT. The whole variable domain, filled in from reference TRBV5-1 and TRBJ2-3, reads KAGVTQTPRYLIKTRGQQVTLSCSPISGHRSVSWYQQTPGQGLQFLFEYFSETQRNKGNFPGRFSGRQFSNSRSEMNVSTLELGDSALYLCASSLGRGTDTQYFGPGTRLTVL.

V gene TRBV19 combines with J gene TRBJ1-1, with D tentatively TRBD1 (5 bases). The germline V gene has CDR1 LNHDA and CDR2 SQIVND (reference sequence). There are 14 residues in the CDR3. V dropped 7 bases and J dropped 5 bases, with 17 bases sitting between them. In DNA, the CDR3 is TGTGCCAGTACCCTAAGTCGGGGGATGACTGAAGCTTTCTTT. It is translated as CASTLSRGMTEAFF.

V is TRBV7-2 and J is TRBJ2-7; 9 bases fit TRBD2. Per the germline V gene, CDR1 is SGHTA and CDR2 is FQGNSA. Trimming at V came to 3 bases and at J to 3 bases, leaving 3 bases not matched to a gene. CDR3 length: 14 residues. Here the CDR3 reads CASSLSGRNYEQYF. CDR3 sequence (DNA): TGTGCCAGCAGCTTGAGCGGGAGGAACTACGAGCAGTACTTC.

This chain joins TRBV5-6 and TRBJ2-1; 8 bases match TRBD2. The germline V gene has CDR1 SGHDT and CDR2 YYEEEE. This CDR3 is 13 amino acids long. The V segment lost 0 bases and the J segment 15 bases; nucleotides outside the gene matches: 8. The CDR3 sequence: CASSLVASGWRFF. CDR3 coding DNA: TGTGCCAGCAGCTTGGTGGCTAGCGGGTGGAGGTTCTTC.

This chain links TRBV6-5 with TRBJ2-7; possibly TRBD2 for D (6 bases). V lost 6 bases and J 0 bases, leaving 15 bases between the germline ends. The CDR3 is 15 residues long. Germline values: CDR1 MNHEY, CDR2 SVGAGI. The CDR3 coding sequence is TGTGCCAGCAGGACCGGGACTTCCAGCTCCTACGAGCAGTACTTC. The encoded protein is CASRTGTSSSYEQYF.

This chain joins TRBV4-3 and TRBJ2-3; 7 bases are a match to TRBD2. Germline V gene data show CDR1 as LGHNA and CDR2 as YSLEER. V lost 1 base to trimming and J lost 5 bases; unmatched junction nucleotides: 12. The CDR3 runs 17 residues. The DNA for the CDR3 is TGCGCCAGCAGCCAAGGGCCGGATAGGAGCGGGATAGATACGCAGTATTTT. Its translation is CASSQGPDRSGIDTQYF.

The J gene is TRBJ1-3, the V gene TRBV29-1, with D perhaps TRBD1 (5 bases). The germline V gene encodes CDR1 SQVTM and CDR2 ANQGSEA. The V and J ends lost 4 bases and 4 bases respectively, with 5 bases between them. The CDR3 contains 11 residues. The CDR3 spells CSVGDGNTIYF. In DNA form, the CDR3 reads TGCAGCGTTGGGGACGGAAACACCATATATTTT. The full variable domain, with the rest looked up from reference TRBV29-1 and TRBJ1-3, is SAVISQKPSRDICQRGTSLTIQCQVDSQVTMMFWYRQQPGQSLTLIATANQGSEATYESGFVIDKFPISRPNLTFSTLTVSNMSPEDSSIYLCSVGDGNTIYFGEGSWLTVV.

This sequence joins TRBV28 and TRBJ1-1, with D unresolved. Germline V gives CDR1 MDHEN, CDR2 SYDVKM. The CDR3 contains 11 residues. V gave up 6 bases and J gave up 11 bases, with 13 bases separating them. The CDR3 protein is CASSHARRAFF. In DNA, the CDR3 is TGTGCCAGCAGCCACGCCAGGAGGGCTTTCTTT.

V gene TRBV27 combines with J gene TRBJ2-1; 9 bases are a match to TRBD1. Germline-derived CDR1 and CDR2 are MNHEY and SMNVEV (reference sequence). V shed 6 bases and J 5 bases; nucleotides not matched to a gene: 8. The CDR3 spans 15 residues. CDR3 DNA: TGTGCCAGCAGGTTGGTAGGACAGGGGAACAATGAGCAGTTCTTC. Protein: CASRLVGQGNNEQFF.

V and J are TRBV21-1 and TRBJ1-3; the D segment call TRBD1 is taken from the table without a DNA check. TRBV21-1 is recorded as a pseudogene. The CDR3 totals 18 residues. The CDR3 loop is CASSNRDRVDSSGNTIYF. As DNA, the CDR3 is TGTGCCAGCAGCAACCGGGACAGGGTCGATTCCTCTGGAAACACCATATATTTT.

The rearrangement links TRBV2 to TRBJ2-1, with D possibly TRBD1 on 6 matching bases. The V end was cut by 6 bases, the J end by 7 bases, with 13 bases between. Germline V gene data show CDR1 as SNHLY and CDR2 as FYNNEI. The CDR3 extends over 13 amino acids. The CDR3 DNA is TGTGCCAGCAGGGTCTCCCAGGGGAATGAGCAGTTCTTC. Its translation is CASRVSQGNEQFF.

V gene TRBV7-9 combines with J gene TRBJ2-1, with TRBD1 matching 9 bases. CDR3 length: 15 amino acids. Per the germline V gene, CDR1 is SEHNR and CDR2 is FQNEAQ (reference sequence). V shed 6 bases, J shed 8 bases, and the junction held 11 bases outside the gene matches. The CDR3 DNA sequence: TGTGCCAGCAGAACGGGACAGGGCCACTTGGATGAGCAGTTCTTC. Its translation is CASRTGQGHLDEQFF.

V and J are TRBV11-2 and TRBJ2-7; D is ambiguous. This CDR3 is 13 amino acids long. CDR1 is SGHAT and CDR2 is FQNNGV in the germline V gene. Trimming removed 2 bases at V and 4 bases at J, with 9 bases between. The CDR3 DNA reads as TGTGCCAGCAGCTTATCCAGAATATACGAGCAGTACTTC. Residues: CASSLSRIYEQYF.

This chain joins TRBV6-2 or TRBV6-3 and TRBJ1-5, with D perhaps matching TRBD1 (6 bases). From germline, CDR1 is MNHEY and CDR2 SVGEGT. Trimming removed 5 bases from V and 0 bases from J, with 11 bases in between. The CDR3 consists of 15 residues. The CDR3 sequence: CASSRTGFSNQPQHF. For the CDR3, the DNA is TGTGCCAGCAGTCGAACAGGGTTTAGCAATCAGCCCCAGCATTTT.

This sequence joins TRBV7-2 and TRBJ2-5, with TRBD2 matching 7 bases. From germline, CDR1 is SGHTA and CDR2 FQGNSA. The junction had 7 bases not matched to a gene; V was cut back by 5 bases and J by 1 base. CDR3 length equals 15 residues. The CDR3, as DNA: TGTGCCAGCAGCGCAAATCTAGCGGTCCAAGAGACCCAGTACTTC. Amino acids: CASSANLAVQETQYF.

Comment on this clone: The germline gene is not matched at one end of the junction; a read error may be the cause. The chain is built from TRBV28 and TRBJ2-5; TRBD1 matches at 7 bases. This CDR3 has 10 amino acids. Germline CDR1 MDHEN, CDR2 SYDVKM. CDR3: CASSEQGLHF. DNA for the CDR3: TGTGCCAGCAGTGAACAGGGGCTGCACTTC.

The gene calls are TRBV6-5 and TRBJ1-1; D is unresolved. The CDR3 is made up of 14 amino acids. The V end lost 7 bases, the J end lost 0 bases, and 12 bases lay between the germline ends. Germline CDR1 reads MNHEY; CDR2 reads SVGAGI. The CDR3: CASIPASLNTEAFF. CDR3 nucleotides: TGTGCCAGCATCCCCGCGAGTCTGAACACTGAAGCTTTCTTT.

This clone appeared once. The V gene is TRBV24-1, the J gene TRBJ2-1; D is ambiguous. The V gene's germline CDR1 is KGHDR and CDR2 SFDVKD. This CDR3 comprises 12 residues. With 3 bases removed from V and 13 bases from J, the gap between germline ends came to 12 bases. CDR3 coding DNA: TGTGCCACCAGTGATAGTGGTCTCTCCCAGTTCTTC. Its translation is CATSDSGLSQFF.

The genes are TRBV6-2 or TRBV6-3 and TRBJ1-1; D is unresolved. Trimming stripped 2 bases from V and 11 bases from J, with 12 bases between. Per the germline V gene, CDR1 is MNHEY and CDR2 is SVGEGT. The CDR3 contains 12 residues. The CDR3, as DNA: TGTGCCAGCAGTTACGAGGGCAGATCTGCTTTCTTT. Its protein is CASSYEGRSAFF.

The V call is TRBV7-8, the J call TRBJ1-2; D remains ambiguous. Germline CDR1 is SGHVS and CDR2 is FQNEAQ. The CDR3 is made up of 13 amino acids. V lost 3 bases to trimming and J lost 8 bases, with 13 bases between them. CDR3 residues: CASSLAGFGGYTF. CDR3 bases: TGTGCCAGCAGCTTGGCGGGGTTCGGGGGCTACACCTTC.

CDR3 nucleotide sequence: TGTGCCAGCAGCTTGAAGACAGGGCCCTCTCTGGACTATGGCTACACCTTC. Translated: CASSLKTGPSLDYGYTF. The chain has TRBV5-6 and TRBJ1-2, with 7 bases lining up with TRBD1. J lost 3 bases, V lost 1 base, and 12 bases had no gene match. Germline CDR1 SGHDT, CDR2 YYEEEE. This CDR3 has 17 residues.